These 25 T cell receptor beta chains came from one sample sequenced in a study of blood T cell repertoires in COVID-19. Clones were sequenced by immunoSEQ multiplex PCR, and TCRdb holds only the in-frame ones, with some missing. The data show approximately 53,000 clones, roughly nine tenths seen once. The sequenced material came from peripheral blood. The receptor set was obtained from a woman older than 75 with acute or convalescent COVID-19.

The table lists this clone with a few counts. V gene TRBV4-3 combines with J gene TRBJ2-2; a possible D gene is TRBD2 (7 bases). The CDR3 is 15 amino acids. Germline CDR1 and CDR2: LGHNA and YSLEER. Trimming took off 1 base at V and 3 bases at J, with 9 bases between the two ends. CDR3 DNA sequence: TGCGCCAGCAGCCAAGGGCGGGGGCACACCGGGGAGCTGTTTTTT. Its protein is CASSQGRGHTGELFF.

The rearrangement links TRBV30 to TRBJ1-1, with D unresolved. V lost 1 base to trimming and J lost 7 bases, with 7 bases between them. The CDR3 has 11 amino acids. Germline-derived CDR1 and CDR2 are GTSNPN and SVGIG (reference sequence). The CDR3 bases are TGTGCCTGGAGTGACGCCTATGAAGCTTTCTTT. It translates to CAWSDAYEAFF.

This chain links TRBV2 with TRBJ1-1; 7 nucleotides line up with TRBD1. Germline-derived CDR1 and CDR2 are SNHLY and FYNNEI. Germline trimming cut 4 bases from V and 1 base from J; bases unmatched to any gene: 6. CDR3 size: 15 residues. CDR3 sequence (DNA): TGTGCCAGCAGTGCCACAGGGGAATGGAACACTGAAGCTTTCTTT. Amino acid sequence: CASSATGEWNTEAFF.

In its sample, this clone was seen once. The chain is built from TRBV5-4 and TRBJ1-1; D is undetermined. V was clipped by 4 bases and J by 3 bases, with 13 bases between them. The length of the CDR3 is 14 residues. Germline V lookup: CDR1 SGHNT, CDR2 YYREEE (reference sequence). In DNA form, the CDR3 reads TGTGCCAGCAGCCCAAGAACCGGGGACACTGAAGCTTTCTTT. Amino acids: CASSPRTGDTEAFF.

The J gene is TRBJ1-3, the V gene TRBV4-2, with TRBD1 matching over 12 bases. Losses at the gene ends were 1 base for V and 4 bases for J; bases not matched to a gene: 11. Per the germline V gene, CDR1 is LGHNA and CDR2 is YNFKEQ. This CDR3 is 19 amino acids long. The chain's CDR3 is CASSQVLPGQGARGNTIYF. Here the CDR3 DNA reads TGTGCCAGCAGCCAAGTATTACCGGGACAGGGGGCGCGAGGAAACACCATATATTTT.

The rearrangement joins TRBV6-5 to TRBJ1-2, with D perhaps matching TRBD1 (5 bases). Germline lookup yields CDR1 MNHEY and CDR2 SVGAGI. This CDR3 spans 15 amino acids. Trimming left V 5 bases short and J 5 bases short, with 18 bases between. CDR3 DNA: TGTGCCAGCAGTCCCCTGGACACCAAGGGTTATGGCTACACCTTC. Its protein product is CASSPLDTKGYGYTF.

This clone was counted between two and nine times. V usage is TRBV3-1 (or the pseudogene TRBV3-2) and J usage is TRBJ2-7; 9 bases are a match to TRBD2. V gave up 0 bases and J gave up 1 base; unmatched junction bases: 4. Germline V gene sequence: CDR1 LGHDT, CDR2 YNNKEL (reference sequence). The CDR3 is made up of 16 amino acids. In nucleotides, the CDR3 is TGTGCCAGCAGCCAAGATTGGACTAGCGTTTCCTACGAGCAGTACTTC. It yields the protein CASSQDWTSVSYEQYF.

V usage is TRBV3-1 (or the pseudogene TRBV3-2) and J usage is TRBJ1-5; 8 bases align to TRBD1. Germline CDR1 reads LGHDT; CDR2 reads YNNKEL (reference sequence). Trimming cost V 1 base and J 6 bases; bases outside gene matches: 5. This CDR3 comprises 15 residues. The CDR3 DNA reads as TGTGCCAGCAGCCAAGGGACAGGGTACGCTCAGCCCCAGCATTTT. Residues: CASSQGTGYAQPQHF.

The chain combines TRBV29-1 with TRBJ1-3; no clear D. Germline lookup yields CDR1 SQVTM and CDR2 ANQGSEA. The CDR3 is 12 residues long. With 3 bases removed from V and 7 bases from J, the gap between germline ends came to 10 bases. CDR3 in amino acids: CSVEVGRNTIYF. The CDR3 DNA reads as TGCAGCGTTGAGGTTGGGAGGAACACCATATATTTT. The whole variable domain, remainder taken from reference TRBV29-1 and TRBJ1-3, is SAVISQKPSRDICQRGTSLTIQCQVDSQVTMMFWYRQQPGQSLTLIATANQGSEATYESGFVIDKFPISRPNLTFSTLTVSNMSPEDSSIYLCSVEVGRNTIYFGEGSWLTVV.

The chain uses TRBV19 and TRBJ1-1, with 7 bases lining up with TRBD1. V was clipped by 6 bases and J by 0 bases; unmatched bases: 1. The CDR3 spans 13 residues. Germline CDR1 is LNHDA and CDR2 is SQIVND (reference sequence). This CDR3 is CASSDRVNTEAFF. DNA of the CDR3: TGTGCCAGTAGCGACAGGGTGAACACTGAAGCTTTCTTT.

The gene calls are TRBV23-1 and TRBJ1-3, with TRBD1 as a possible D gene (6 bases). TRBV23-1 is an ORF, and what it does is uncertain. V was clipped by 4 bases and J by 0 bases, with 16 bases between them. The CDR3 loop spans 17 amino acids. CDR3 region: CASSLATGFLSGNTIYF. The CDR3 region has the DNA TGCGCCAGCAGTCTAGCGACAGGATTTCTCTCTGGAAACACCATATATTTT.

The CDR3: CASTLSSGRGNSGANVLTF. CDR3 in DNA: TGTGCCAGTACCCTCAGCTCCGGGAGGGGCAACTCTGGGGCCAACGTCCTGACTTTC. The chain employs TRBV19 and TRBJ2-6; TRBD2 agrees at 8 bases. CDR3 size: 19 residues. Per germline, CDR1 LNHDA and CDR2 SQIVND (reference sequence). V shed 7 bases, J shed 0 bases, and the junction held 14 bases outside the gene matches.

The rearrangement joins TRBV19 to TRBJ1-2, with D unclear. The CDR3 has 13 amino acids. Germline V gives CDR1 LNHDA, CDR2 SQIVND (reference sequence). V lost 3 bases to trimming and J lost 7 bases, with 12 bases between them. The CDR3 nucleotides are TGTGCCAGTAGTATCCAGGCCTTGGGTGGCTACACCTTC. Its translation is CASSIQALGGYTF.

The V call is TRBV6-5, the J call TRBJ1-2; 7 bases are a match to TRBD1. This CDR3 is built from 14 residues. J lost 6 bases, V lost 5 bases, and 9 bases had no gene match. CDR1 and CDR2 (germline): MNHEY, SVGAGI. CDR3: CASSPTGNPDGYTF. For the CDR3, the DNA is TGTGCCAGCAGTCCGACAGGGAATCCGGATGGCTACACCTTC.

V is TRBV27 and J is TRBJ2-1; 7 bases fit TRBD2. This CDR3 comprises 15 residues. Germline CDR1 MNHEY, CDR2 SMNVEV (reference sequence). V trimming: 9 bases; J trimming: 3 bases; junction bases outside the gene matches: 11. The CDR3 spells CASRWGGAGYNEQFF. DNA for the CDR3: TGTGCCAGTAGATGGGGGGGAGCGGGCTACAATGAGCAGTTCTTC.

About this clone: The sample contains more than one DNA sequence encoding this CDR3. The chain uses TRBV19 and TRBJ1-1, with TRBD1 matching over 8 bases. Germline V lookup: CDR1 LNHDA, CDR2 SQIVND (reference sequence). The CDR3 consists of 13 residues. Unmatched junction bases numbered 1, after V lost 5 bases and J lost 2 bases. CDR3 loop: CASSQGANTEAFF. The CDR3, as DNA: TGTGCCAGTAGTCAGGGGGCCAACACTGAAGCTTTCTTT.

DNA of the CDR3: TGTGCCAGCAGTTACGCTCCCCGAGCGGGAGTATCCGAGCAGTACTTC. Translating gives CASSYAPRAGVSEQYF. The rearrangement uses TRBV6-5 and TRBJ2-7; TRBD2 aligns across 8 bases. This CDR3 comprises 16 residues. The V gene's germline CDR1 is MNHEY and CDR2 SVGAGI. Losses at the gene ends were 2 bases for V and 6 bases for J; bases not matched to a gene: 12.

This clone was seen just once. V gene TRBV7-9 combines with J gene TRBJ1-1, with 7 bases identical to TRBD1. V gave up 9 bases and J gave up 4 bases; unmatched junction bases: 14. The CDR3 sequence is 15 residues long. Germline CDR1 reads SEHNR; CDR2 reads FQNEAQ (reference sequence). The CDR3 is CARQGIDFLGTEAFF. DNA for the CDR3: TGTGCCAGACAGGGGATCGACTTCTTGGGCACTGAAGCTTTCTTT.

The chain uses TRBV19 and TRBJ1-5, with D perhaps TRBD1 (5 bases). The CDR3 consists of 16 residues. Germline CDR1 LNHDA, CDR2 SQIVND (reference sequence). The V end was cut by 5 bases, the J end by 0 bases, with 14 bases between. The CDR3 coding sequence is TGTGCCAGTAGTCCACCAGGGAGGATTAGCAATCAGCCCCAGCATTTT. It translates to CASSPPGRISNQPQHF.

This rearrangement joins TRBV7-3 to TRBJ1-1; D gene ambiguous. V was cut by 8 bases and J by 4 bases, with 20 bases left in between. CDR3 length equals 15 residues. Germline values: CDR1 SGHTA, CDR2 FQGTGA. In DNA form, the CDR3 reads TGTGCCAGCCGACGGGGTTGGGATGGTGTCACTGAAGCTTTCTTT. Translation: CASRRGWDGVTEAFF.

The chain employs TRBV6-5 and TRBJ2-3; TRBD2 matches 8 bases. The CDR3 totals 14 residues. Germline V gives CDR1 MNHEY, CDR2 SVGAGI. The J segment lost 5 bases and the V segment lost 11 bases, leaving 12 bases of the junction unmatched. In DNA form, the CDR3 reads TGTGCCGTTTCAAGCGGGAGTGGGCTAGATACGCAGTATTTT. Translating it yields CAVSSGSGLDTQYF.

This clone was seen a few times. V usage is TRBV2 and J usage is TRBJ1-6; D might be TRBD1 (5 bases). In germline, CDR1 is SNHLY, CDR2 FYNNEI. The CDR3 runs 17 residues. V lost 7 bases and J 5 bases, leaving 21 bases between the germline ends. The CDR3 loop reads CASNLLGQLSDNSPLHF. CDR3 sequence (DNA): TGTGCCAGCAACCTCCTCGGACAATTGAGCGATAATTCACCCCTCCACTTT.

The chain carries TRBV5-1 and TRBJ2-7; 15 bases line up with TRBD2. V was pared by 0 bases and J by 5 bases, with 6 bases of the junction left unmatched. Germline CDR1 reads SGHRS; CDR2 reads YFSETQ. The length of the CDR3 is 17 residues. CDR3 region: CASSLGGTSGRFNEQYF. In nucleotides, the CDR3 is TGCGCCAGCAGCTTGGGAGGGACTAGCGGGAGGTTCAACGAGCAGTACTTC.

The V call is TRBV30, the J call TRBJ2-7; the D gene is possibly TRBD2 (5 bases). Per the germline V gene, CDR1 is GTSNPN and CDR2 is SVGIG (reference sequence). The CDR3 runs to 13 residues. The V gene lost 2 bases and the J gene lost 0 bases, with 8 bases spanning the gap. CDR3 in DNA: TGTGCCTGGAGTTTGGGGAGCTCCTACGAGCAGTACTTC. It encodes CAWSLGSSYEQYF.

The chain uses TRBV2 and TRBJ2-5; TRBD1 aligns across 12 bases. After removal of 6 bases from V and 4 bases from J, the junction contained 12 bases not matched to a gene. The germline gives CDR1 SNHLY, CDR2 FYNNEI. This CDR3 spans 17 amino acids. CDR3 in amino acids: CASSSGTGGAVRETQYF. The CDR3 DNA is TGTGCCAGCAGCTCGGGGACAGGGGGCGCGGTCAGAGAGACCCAGTACTTC.